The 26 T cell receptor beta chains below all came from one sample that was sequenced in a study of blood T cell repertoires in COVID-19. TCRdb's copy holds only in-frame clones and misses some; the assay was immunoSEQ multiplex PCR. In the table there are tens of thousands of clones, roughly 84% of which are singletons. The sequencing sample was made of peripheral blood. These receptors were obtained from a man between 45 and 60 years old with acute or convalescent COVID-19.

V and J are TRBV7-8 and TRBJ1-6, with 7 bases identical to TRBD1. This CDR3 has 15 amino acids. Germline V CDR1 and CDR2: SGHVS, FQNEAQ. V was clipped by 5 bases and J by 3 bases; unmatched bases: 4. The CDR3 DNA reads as TGTGCCAGCAGCCCGAGGGACAGCTATAATTCACCCCTCCACTTT. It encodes CASSPRDSYNSPLHF.

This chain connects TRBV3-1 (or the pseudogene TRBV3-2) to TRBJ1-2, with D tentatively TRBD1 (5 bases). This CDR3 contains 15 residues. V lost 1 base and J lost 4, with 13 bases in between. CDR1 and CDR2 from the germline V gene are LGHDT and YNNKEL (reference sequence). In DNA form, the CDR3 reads TGTGCCAGCAGCCAAGTCCAGGGAGGGCCCTATGGCTACACCTTC. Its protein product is CASSQVQGGPYGYTF.

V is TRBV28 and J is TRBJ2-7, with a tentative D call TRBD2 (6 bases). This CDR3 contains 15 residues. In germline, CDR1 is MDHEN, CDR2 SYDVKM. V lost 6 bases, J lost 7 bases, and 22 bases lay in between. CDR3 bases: TGTGCCAGCAGACTAAACGGCGGGACGCGGCGAGAGCAGTACTTC. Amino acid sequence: CASRLNGGTRREQYF.

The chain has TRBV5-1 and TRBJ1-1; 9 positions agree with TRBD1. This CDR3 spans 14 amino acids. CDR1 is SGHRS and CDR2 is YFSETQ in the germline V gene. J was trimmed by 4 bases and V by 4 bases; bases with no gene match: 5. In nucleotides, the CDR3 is TGCGCCAGCAGCCAGGGGACAGGGAGCACTGAAGCTTTCTTT. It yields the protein CASSQGTGSTEAFF.

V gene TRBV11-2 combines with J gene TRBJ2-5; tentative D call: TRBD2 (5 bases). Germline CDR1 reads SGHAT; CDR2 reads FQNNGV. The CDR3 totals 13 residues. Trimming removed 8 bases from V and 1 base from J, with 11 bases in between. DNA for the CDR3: TGTGCCAGCCGCGGGCTAGCCCAAGAGACCCAGTACTTC. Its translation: CASRGLAQETQYF.

The CDR3 spells CASSRETGISNYGYTF. The CDR3 coding sequence is TGTGCCAGCTCACGGGAGACAGGGATTTCAAACTATGGCTACACCTTC. The rearrangement joins TRBV18 to TRBJ1-2, with 7 bases fitting TRBD1. CDR3 length: 16 amino acids. Germline-derived CDR1 and CDR2 are KGHSH and LQKENI. V was clipped by 4 bases and J by 2 bases; unmatched bases: 10.

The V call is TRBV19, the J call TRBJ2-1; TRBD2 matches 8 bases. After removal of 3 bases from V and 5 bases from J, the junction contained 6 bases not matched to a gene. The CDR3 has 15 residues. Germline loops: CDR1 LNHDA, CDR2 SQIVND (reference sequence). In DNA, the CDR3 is TGTGCCAGTAGTATGGGAACTAGCGGTCACAATGAGCAGTTCTTC. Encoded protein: CASSMGTSGHNEQFF.

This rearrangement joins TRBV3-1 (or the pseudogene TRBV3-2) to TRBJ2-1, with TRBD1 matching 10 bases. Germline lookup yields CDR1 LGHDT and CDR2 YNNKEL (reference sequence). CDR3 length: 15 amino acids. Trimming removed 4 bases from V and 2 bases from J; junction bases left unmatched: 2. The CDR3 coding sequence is TGTGCCAGCAGCCTGGGACAGGGGACCTACAATGAGCAGTTCTTC. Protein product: CASSLGQGTYNEQFF.

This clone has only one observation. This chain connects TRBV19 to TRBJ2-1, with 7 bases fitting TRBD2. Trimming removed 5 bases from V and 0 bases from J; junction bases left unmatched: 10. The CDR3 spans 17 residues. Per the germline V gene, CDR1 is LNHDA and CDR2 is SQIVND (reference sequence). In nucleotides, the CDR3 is TGTGCCAGTAGTCCCAGAGCGGGGTTTAGCTCCTACAATGAGCAGTTCTTC. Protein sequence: CASSPRAGFSSYNEQFF. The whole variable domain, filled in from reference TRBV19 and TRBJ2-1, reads DGGITQSPKYLFRKEGQNVTLSCEQNLNHDAMYWYRQDPGQGLRLIYYSQIVNDFQKGDIAEGYSVSREKKESFPLTVTSAQKNPTAFYLCASSPRAGFSSYNEQFFGPGTRLTVL.

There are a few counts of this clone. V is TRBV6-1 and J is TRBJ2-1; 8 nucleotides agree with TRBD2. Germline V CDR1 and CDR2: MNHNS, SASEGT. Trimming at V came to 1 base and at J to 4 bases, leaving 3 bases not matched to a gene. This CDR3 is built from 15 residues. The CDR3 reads CASSEVAGGYNEQFF. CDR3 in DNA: TGTGCCAGCAGTGAAGTCGCGGGGGGATACAATGAGCAGTTCTTC.

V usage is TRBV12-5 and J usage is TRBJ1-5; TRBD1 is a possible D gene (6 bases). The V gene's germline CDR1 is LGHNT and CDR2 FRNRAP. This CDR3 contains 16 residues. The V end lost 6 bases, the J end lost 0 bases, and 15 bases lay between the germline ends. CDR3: CASGLDRRLSNQPQHF. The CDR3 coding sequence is TGTGCTAGTGGACTCGACAGGCGACTTAGCAATCAGCCCCAGCATTTT. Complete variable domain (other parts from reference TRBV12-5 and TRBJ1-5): DARVTQTPRHKVTEMGQEVTMRCQPILGHNTVFWYRQTMMQGLELLAYFRNRAPLDDSGMPKDRFSAEMPDATLATLKIQPSEPRDSAVYFCASGLDRRLSNQPQHFGDGTRLSIL.

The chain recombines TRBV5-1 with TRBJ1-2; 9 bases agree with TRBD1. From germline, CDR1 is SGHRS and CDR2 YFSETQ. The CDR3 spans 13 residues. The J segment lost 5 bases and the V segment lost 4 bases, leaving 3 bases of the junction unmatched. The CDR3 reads CASSQQGAYGYTF. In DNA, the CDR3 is TGCGCCAGCAGCCAACAGGGGGCTTATGGCTACACCTTC.

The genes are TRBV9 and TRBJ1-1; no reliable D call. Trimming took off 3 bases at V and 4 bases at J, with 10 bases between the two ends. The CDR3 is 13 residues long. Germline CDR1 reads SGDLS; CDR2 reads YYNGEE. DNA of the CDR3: TGTGCCAGCAGCGCCTCGGGTATCACTGAAGCTTTCTTT. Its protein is CASSASGITEAFF.

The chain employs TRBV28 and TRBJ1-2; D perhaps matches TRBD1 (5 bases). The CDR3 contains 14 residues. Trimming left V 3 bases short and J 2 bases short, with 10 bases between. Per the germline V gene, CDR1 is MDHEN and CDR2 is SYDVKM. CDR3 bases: TGTGCCAGCAGTTTGAGCCAGGGCAACTATGGCTACACCTTC. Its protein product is CASSLSQGNYGYTF.

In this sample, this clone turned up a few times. The CDR3 DNA reads TGCGCCAGCAGTGAAGCGACTAGCGCAATGTACAATGAGCAGTTCTTC. It encodes CASSEATSAMYNEQFF. V and J are TRBV4-1 and TRBJ2-1, with TRBD2 matching over 8 bases. The CDR3 spans 16 residues. V lost 6 bases, J lost 4 bases, and 11 bases stayed unmatched. Germline values: CDR1 MGHRA, CDR2 YSYEKL.

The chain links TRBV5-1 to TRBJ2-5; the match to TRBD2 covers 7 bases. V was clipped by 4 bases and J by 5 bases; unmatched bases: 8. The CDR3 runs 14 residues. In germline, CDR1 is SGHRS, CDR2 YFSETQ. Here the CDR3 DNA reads TGCGCCAGCAGCGTATCCGGGACTAAGGAGACCCAGTACTTC. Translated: CASSVSGTKETQYF.

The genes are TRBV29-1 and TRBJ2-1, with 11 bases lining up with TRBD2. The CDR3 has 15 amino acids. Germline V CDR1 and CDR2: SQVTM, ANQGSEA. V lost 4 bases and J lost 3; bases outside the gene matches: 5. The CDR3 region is CSVVGLAGGYNEQFF. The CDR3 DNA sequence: TGCAGCGTTGTGGGTCTAGCGGGAGGCTACAATGAGCAGTTCTTC.

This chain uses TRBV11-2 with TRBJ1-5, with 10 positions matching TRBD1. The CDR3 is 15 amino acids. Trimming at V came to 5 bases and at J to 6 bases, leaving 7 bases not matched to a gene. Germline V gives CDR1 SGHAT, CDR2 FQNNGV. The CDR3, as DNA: TGTGCCAGCAGCCCAGACAGGGGGCCGAGTCAGCCCCAGCATTTT. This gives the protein CASSPDRGPSQPQHF.

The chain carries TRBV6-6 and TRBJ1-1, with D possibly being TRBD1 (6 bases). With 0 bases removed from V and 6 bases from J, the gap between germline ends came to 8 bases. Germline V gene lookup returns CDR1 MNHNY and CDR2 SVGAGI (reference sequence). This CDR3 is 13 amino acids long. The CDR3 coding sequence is TGTGCCAGCAGTTACTCAGAGGGGGCTGAAGCTTTCTTT. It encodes CASSYSEGAEAFF.

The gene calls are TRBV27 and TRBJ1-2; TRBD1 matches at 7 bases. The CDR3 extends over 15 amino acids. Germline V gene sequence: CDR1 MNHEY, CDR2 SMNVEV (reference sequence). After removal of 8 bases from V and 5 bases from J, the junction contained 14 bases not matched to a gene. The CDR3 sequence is CASGAGGGLWYGYTF. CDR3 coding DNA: TGTGCCAGCGGGGCAGGGGGAGGCCTTTGGTATGGCTACACCTTC.

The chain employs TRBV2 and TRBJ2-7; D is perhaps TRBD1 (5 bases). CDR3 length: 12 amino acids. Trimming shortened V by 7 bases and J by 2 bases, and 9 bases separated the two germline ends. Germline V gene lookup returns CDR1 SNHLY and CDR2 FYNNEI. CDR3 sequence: CASKQGTYEQYF. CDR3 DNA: TGTGCCAGCAAGCAGGGAACCTACGAGCAGTACTTC. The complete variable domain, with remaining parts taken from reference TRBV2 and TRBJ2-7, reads EPEVTQTPSHQVTQMGQEVILRCVPISNHLYFYWYRQILGQKVEFLVSFYNNEISEKSEIFDDQFSVERPDGSNFTLKIRSTKLEDSAMYFCASKQGTYEQYFGPGTRLTVT.

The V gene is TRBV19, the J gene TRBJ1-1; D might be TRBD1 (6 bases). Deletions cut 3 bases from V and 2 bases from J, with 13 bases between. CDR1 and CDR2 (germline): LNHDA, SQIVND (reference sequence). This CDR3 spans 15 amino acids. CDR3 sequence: CASSIAGTLNTEAFF. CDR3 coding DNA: TGTGCCAGTAGTATCGCCGGGACACTCAACACTGAAGCTTTCTTT. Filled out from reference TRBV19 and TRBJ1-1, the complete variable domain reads DGGITQSPKYLFRKEGQNVTLSCEQNLNHDAMYWYRQDPGQGLRLIYYSQIVNDFQKGDIAEGYSVSREKKESFPLTVTSAQKNPTAFYLCASSIAGTLNTEAFFGQGTRLTVV.

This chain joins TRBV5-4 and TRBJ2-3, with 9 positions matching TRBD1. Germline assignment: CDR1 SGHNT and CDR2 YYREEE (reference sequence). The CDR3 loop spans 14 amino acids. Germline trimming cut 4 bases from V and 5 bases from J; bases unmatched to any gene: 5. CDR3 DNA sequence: TGTGCCAGCAGCACAGGGGGCGCGTTAGATACGCAGTATTTT. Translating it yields CASSTGGALDTQYF. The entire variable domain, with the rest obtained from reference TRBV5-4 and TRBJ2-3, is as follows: ETGVTQSPTHLIKTRGQQVTLRCSSQSGHNTVSWYQQALGQGPQFIFQYYREEENGRGNFPPRFSGLQFPNYSSELNVNALELDDSALYLCASSTGGALDTQYFGPGTRLTVL.

CDR3 sequence (DNA): TGTGCCAGTAGTCATCTGGGCGTGGAGACCCAGTACTTC. As protein: CASSHLGVETQYF. This chain links TRBV19 with TRBJ2-5; no reliable D call. The CDR3 runs to 13 residues. Germline values: CDR1 LNHDA, CDR2 SQIVND (reference sequence). Trimming pared 5 bases from V and 5 bases from J, leaving 12 bases between.

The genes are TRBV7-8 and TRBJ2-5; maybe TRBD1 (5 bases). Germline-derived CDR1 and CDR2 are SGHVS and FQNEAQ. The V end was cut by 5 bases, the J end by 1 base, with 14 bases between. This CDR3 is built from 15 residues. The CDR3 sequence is CASSQQRQLQETQYF. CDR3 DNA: TGTGCCAGCAGCCAACAACGACAGCTCCAAGAGACCCAGTACTTC.

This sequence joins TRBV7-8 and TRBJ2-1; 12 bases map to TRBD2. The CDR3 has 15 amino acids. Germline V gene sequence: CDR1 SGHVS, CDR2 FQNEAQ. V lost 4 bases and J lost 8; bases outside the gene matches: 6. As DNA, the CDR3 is TGTGCCAGCAGCTCCCAGACTAGCGGGGGCTATGAGCAGTTCTTC. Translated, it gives CASSSQTSGGYEQFF.